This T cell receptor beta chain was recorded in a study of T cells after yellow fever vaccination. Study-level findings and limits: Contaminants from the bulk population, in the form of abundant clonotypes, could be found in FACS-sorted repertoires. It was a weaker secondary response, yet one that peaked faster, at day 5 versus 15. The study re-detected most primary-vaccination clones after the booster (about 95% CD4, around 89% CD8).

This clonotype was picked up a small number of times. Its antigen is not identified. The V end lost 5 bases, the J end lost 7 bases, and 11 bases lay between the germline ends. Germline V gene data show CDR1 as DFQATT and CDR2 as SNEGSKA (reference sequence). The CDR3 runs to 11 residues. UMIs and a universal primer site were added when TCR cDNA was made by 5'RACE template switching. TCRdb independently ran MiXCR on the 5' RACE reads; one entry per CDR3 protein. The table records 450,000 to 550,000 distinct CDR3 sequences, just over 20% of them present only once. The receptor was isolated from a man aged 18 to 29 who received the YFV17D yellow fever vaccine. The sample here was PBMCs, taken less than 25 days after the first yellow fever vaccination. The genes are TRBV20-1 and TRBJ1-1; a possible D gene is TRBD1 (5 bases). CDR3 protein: CSAQGWGEAFF. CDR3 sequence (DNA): TGCAGTGCTCAGGGATGGGGTGAAGCTTTCTTT.